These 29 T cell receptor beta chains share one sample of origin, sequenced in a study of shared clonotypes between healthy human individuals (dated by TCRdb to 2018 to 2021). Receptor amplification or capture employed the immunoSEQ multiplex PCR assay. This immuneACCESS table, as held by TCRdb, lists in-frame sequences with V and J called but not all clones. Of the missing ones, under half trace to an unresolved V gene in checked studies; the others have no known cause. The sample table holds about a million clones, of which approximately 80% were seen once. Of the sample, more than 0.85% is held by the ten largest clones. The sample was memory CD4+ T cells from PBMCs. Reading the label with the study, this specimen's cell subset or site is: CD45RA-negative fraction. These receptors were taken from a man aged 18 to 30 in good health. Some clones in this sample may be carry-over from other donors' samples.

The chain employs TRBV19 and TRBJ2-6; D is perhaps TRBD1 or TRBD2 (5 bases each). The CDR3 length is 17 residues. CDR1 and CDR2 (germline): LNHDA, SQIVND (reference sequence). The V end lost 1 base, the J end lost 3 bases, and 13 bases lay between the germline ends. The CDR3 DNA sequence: TGTGCCAGTAGTATAGCTGGGGGAGCTAGTGGGGCCAACGTCCTGACTTTC. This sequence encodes CASSIAGGASGANVLTF.

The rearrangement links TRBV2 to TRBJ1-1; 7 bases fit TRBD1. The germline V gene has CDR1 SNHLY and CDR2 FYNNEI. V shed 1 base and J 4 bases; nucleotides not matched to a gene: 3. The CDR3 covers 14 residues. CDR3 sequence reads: CASSEESGGTEAFF. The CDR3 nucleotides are TGTGCCAGCAGTGAAGAGTCAGGGGGCACTGAAGCTTTCTTT.

The CDR3 coding sequence is TGTGCCAGCAGCCTGGGACTAGCGGGGGGCAATGAGCAGTTCTTC. It encodes CASSLGLAGGNEQFF. The chain employs TRBV11-1 and TRBJ2-1, with 15 bases lining up with TRBD2. The germline CDR1 and CDR2 sequences are SGHAT and FQDESV (reference sequence). The CDR3 runs to 15 residues. Trimming took 5 bases from V and 6 from J; bases not matched to a gene: 2.

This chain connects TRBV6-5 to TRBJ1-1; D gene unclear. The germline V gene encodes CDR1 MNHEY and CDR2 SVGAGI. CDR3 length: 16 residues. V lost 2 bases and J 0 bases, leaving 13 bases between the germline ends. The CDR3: CASSYASRALNTEAFF. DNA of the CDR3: TGTGCCAGCAGTTACGCTTCGAGGGCCCTGAACACTGAAGCTTTCTTT.

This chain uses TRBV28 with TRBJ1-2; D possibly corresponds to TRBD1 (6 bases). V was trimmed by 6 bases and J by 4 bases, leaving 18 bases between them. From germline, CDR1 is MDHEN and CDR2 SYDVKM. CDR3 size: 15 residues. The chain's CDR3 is CASRDRLTSFYGYTF. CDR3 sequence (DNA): TGTGCCAGCAGAGACAGGCTTACCTCTTTCTATGGCTACACCTTC.

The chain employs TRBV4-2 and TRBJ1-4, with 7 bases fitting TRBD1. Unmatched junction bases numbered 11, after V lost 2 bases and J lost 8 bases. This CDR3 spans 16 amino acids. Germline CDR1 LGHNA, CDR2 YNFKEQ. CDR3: CASSQTLSLQGEKLFF. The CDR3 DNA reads TGTGCCAGCAGCCAAACATTGTCCTTACAGGGGGAAAAACTGTTTTTT.

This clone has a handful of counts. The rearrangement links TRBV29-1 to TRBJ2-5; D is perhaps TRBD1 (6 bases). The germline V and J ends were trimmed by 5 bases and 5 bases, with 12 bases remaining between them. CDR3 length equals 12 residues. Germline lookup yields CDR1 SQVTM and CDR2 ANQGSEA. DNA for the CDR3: TGCAGCGTTAACACAGGGCTGGAGACCCAGTACTTC. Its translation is CSVNTGLETQYF.

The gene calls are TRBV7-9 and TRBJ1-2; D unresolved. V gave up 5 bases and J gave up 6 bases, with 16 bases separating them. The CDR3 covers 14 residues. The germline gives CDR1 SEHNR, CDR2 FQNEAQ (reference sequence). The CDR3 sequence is CASSPAGFGNGYTF. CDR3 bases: TGTGCCAGCAGCCCCGCCGGGTTCGGGAATGGCTACACCTTC.

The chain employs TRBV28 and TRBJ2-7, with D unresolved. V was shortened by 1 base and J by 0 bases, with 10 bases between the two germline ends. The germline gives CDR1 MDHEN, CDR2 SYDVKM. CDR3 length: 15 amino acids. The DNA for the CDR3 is TGTGCCAGCAGTTTATCCCTGGGGAACTCCTACGAGCAGTACTTC. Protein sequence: CASSLSLGNSYEQYF.

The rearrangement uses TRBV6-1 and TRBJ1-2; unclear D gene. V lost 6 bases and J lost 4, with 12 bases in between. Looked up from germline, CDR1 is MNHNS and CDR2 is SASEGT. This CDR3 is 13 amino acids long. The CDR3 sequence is CASSRTNGYGYTF. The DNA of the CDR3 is TGTGCCAGCAGCAGAACAAACGGCTATGGCTACACCTTC.

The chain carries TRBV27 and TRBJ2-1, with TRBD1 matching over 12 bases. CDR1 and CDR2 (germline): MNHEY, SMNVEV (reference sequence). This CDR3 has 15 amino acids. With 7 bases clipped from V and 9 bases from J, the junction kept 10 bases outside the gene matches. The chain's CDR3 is CASTAFGTGGSEQFF. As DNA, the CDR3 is TGTGCCAGCACTGCATTTGGGACAGGGGGCAGTGAGCAGTTCTTC.

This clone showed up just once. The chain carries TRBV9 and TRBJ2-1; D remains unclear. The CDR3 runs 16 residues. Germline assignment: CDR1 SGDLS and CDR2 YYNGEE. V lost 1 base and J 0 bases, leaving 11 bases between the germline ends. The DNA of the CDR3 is TGTGCCAGCAGCGTATTTAGTGCTAGCTCCTACAATGAGCAGTTCTTC. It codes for CASSVFSASSYNEQFF.

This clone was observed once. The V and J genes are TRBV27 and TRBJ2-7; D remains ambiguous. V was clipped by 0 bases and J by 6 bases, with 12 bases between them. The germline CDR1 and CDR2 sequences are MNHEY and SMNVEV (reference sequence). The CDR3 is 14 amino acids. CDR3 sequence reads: CASSLSLGLGEQYF. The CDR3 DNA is TGTGCCAGCAGTTTATCCTTAGGGCTAGGCGAGCAGTACTTC.

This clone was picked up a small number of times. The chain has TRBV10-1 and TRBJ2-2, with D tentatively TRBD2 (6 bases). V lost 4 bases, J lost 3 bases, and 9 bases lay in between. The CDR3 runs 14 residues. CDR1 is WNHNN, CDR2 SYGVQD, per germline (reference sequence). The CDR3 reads CASSASGDTGELFF. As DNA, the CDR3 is TGCGCCAGCAGTGCCTCGGGGGACACCGGGGAGCTGTTTTTT.

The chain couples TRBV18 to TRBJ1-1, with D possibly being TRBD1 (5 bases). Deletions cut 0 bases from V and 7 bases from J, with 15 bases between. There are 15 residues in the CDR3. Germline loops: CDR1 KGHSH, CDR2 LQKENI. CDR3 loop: CASSPPLGGDLEAFF. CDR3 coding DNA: TGTGCCAGCTCACCACCGCTTGGGGGGGATCTTGAAGCTTTCTTT. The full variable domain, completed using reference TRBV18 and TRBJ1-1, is NAGVMQNPRHLVRRRGQEARLRCSPMKGHSHVYWYRQLPEEGLKFMVYLQKENIIDESGMPKERFSAEFPKEGPSILRIQQVVRGDSAAYFCASSPPLGGDLEAFFGQGTRLTVV.

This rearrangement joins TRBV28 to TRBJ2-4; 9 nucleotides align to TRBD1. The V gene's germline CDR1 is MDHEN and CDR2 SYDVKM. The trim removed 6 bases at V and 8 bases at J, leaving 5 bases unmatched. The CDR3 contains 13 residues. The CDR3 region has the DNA TGTGCCAGCAGCCCTCGGGACAGGGACATTCAGTACTTC. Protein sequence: CASSPRDRDIQYF.

CDR3 amino acids: CASSQALRMPRFF. CDR3 nucleotide sequence: TGCGCCAGCAGCCAAGCACTAAGGATGCCCCGGTTCTTC. The chain is built from TRBV4-1 and TRBJ2-1, with unresolved D. There are 13 residues in the CDR3. Germline CDR1 is MGHRA and CDR2 is YSYEKL. The germline V and J ends were trimmed by 1 base and 15 bases, with 16 bases remaining between them.

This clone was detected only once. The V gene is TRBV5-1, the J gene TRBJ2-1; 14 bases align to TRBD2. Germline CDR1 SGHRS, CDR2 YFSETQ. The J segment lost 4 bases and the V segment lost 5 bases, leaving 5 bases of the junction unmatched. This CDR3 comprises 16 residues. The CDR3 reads CASSIGTSGSYNEQFF. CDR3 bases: TGCGCCAGCAGTATAGGGACTAGCGGGAGTTACAATGAGCAGTTCTTC.

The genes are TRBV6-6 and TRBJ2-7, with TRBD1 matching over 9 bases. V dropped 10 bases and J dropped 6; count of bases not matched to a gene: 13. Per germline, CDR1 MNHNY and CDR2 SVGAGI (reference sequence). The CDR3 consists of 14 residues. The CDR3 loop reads CATLLPGQGGEQYF. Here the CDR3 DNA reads TGTGCCACCCTTCTACCGGGACAGGGTGGCGAGCAGTACTTC.

The CDR3 region has the DNA TGTGCCAGCTCACTATTTAGCGGGGAGGCCCTCTCTGGGGCCAACGTCCTGACTTTC. It is translated as CASSLFSGEALSGANVLTF. The chain joins TRBV18 to TRBJ2-6, with TRBD2 matching over 8 bases. The CDR3 length is 19 residues. CDR1 is KGHSH and CDR2 is LQKENI in the germline V gene. The J segment lost 0 bases and the V segment lost 4 bases, leaving 11 bases of the junction unmatched.

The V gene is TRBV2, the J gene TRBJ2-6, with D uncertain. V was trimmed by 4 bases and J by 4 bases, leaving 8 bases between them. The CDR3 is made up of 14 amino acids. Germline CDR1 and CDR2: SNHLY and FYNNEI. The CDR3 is CASSGFTGANVLTF. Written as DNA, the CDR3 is TGTGCCAGCAGTGGCTTCACCGGGGCCAACGTCCTGACTTTC.

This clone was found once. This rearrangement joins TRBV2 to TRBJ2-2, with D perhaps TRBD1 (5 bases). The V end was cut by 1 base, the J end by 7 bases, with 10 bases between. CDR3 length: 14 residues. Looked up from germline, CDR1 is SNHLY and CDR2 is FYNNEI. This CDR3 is CASSEGATVGELFF. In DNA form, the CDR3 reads TGTGCCAGCAGTGAAGGGGCGACAGTCGGGGAGCTGTTTTTT.

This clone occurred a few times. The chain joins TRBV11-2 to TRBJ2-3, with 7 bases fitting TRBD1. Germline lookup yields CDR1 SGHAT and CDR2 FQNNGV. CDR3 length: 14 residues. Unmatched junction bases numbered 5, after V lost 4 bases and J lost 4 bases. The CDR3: CASSSPQGADTQYF. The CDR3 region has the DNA TGTGCCAGCAGCTCTCCCCAGGGGGCAGATACGCAGTATTTT.

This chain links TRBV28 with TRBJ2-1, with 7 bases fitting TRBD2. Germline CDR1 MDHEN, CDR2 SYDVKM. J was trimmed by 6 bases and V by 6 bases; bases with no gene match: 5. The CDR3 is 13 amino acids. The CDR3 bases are TGTGCCAGCAGACACGGACTAGTCAATGAGCAGTTCTTC. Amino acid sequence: CASRHGLVNEQFF.

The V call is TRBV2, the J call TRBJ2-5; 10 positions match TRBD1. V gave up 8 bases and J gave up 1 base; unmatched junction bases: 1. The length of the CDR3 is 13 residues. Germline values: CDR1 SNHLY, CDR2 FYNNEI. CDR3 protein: CASGDRGQETQYF. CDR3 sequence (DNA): TGTGCCAGCGGGGACAGGGGCCAAGAGACCCAGTACTTC. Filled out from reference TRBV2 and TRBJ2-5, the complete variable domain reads EPEVTQTPSHQVTQMGQEVILRCVPISNHLYFYWYRQILGQKVEFLVSFYNNEISEKSEIFDDQFSVERPDGSNFTLKIRSTKLEDSAMYFCASGDRGQETQYFGPGTRLLVL.

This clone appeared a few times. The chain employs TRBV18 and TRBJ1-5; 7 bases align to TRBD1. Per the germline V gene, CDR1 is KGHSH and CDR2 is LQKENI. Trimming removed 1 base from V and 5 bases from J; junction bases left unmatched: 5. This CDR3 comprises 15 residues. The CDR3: CASSPQTGRDQPQHF. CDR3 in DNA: TGTGCCAGCTCACCACAGACAGGGAGGGATCAGCCCCAGCATTTT.

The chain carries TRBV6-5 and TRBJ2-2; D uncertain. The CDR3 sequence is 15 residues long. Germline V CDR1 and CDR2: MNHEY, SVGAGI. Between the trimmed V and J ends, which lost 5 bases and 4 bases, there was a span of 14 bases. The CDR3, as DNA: TGTGCCAGCAGTAGTACCGGAGTACTCACCGGGGAGCTGTTTTTT. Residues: CASSSTGVLTGELFF.

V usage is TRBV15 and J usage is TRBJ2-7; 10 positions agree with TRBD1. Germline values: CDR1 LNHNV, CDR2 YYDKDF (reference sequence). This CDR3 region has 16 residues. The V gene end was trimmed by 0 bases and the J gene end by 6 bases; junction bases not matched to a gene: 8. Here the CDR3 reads CATSRDGTGVEGEQYF. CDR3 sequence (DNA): TGTGCCACCAGCAGAGACGGGACAGGGGTGGAGGGCGAGCAGTACTTC.

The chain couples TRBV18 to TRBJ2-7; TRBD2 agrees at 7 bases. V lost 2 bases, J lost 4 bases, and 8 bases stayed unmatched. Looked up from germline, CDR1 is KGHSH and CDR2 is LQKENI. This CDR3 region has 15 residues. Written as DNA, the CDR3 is TGTGCCAGCTCACCATCAGTGGGAGGGATGTACGAGCAGTACTTC. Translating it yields CASSPSVGGMYEQYF.